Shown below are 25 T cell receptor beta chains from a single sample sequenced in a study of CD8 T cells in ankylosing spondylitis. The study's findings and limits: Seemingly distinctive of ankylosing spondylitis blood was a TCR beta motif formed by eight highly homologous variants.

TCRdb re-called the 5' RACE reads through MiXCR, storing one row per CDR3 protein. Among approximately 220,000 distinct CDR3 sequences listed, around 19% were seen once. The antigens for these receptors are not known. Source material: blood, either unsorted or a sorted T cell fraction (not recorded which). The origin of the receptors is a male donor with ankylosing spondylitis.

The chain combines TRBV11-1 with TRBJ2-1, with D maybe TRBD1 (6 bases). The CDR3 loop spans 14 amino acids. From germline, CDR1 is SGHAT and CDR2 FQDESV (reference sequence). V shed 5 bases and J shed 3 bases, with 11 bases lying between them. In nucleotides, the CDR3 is TGTGCCAGCAGCACCCCGGACAGCTACAATGAGCAGTTCTTC. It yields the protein CASSTPDSYNEQFF.

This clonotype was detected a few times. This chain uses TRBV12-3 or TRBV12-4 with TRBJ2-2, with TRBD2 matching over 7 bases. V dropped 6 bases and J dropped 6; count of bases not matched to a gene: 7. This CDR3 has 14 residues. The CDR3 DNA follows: TGTGCCAGCAGCACCCTAGCGGTCGCCGGGGAGCTGTTTTTT. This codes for CASSTLAVAGELFF.

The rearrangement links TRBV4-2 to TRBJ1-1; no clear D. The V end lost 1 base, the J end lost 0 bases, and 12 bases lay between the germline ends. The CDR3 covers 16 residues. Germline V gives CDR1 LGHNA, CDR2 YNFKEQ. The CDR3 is CASSQAKGFMNTEAFF. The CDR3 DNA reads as TGTGCCAGCAGCCAAGCTAAAGGGTTCATGAACACTGAAGCTTTCTTT.

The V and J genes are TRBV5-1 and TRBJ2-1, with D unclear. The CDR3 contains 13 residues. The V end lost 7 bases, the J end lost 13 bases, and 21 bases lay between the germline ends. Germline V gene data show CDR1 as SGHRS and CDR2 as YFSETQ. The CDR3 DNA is TGCGCCAGCGCCCTCGGGCCGACCCAGGAACAGTTCTTC. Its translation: CASALGPTQEQFF.

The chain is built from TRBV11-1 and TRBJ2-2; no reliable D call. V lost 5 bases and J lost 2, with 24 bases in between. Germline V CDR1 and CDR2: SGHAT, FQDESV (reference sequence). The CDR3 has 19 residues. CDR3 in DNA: TGTGCCAGCAGCCCATTGTCGTACAGCCGCGGCTTTAACACCGGGGAGCTGTTTTTT. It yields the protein CASSPLSYSRGFNTGELFF. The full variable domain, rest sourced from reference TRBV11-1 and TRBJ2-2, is EAEVAQSPRYKITEKSQAVAFWCDPISGHATLYWYRQILGQGPELLVQFQDESVVDDSQLPKDRFSAERLKGVDSTLKIQPAELGDSAMYLCASSPLSYSRGFNTGELFFGEGSRLTVL.

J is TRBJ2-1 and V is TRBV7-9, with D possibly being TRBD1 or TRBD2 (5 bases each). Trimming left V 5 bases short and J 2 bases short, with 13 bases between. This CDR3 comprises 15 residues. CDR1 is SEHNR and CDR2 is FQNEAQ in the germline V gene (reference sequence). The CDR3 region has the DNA TGTGCCAGCAGCACCGGGACCAACCCCTACAATGAGCAGTTCTTC. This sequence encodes CASSTGTNPYNEQFF.

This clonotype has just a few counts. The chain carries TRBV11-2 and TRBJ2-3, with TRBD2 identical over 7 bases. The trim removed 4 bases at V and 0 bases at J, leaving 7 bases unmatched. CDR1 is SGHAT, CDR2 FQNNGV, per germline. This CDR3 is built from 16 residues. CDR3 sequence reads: CASSSLLARSTDTQYF. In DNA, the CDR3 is TGTGCCAGCAGCTCGCTACTAGCGAGAAGCACAGATACGCAGTATTTT.

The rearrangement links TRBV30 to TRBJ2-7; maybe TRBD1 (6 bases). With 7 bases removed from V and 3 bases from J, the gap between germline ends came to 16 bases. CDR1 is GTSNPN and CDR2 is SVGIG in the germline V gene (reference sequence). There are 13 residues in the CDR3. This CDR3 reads CAYRDKVFYEQYF. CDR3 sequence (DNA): TGTGCCTACCGGGACAAGGTCTTCTACGAGCAGTACTTC.

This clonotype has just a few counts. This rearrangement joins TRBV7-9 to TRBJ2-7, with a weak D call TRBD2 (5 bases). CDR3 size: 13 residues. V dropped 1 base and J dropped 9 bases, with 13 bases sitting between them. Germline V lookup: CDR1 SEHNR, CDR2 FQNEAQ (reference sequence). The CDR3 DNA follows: TGTGCCAGCAGCTTAGAGGGTGGAGGAGGGCAGTACTTC. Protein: CASSLEGGGGQYF.

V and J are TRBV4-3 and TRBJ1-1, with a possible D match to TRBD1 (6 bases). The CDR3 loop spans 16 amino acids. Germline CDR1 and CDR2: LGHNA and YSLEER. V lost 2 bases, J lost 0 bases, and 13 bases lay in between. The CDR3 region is CASSQKETGMNTEAFF. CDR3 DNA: TGCGCCAGCAGCCAAAAAGAGACAGGCATGAACACTGAAGCTTTCTTT.

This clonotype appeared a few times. This chain's CDR3 is CASSLMWEGLNEQFF. The CDR3 nucleotides read TGTGCCTCCAGTTTAATGTGGGAGGGCCTTAATGAGCAGTTCTTC. The genes are TRBV27 and TRBJ2-1; 7 nucleotides agree with TRBD2. This CDR3 comprises 15 residues. CDR1 MNHEY and CDR2 SMNVEV come from the germline V gene (reference sequence). The trim removed 11 bases at V and 7 bases at J, leaving 17 bases unmatched.

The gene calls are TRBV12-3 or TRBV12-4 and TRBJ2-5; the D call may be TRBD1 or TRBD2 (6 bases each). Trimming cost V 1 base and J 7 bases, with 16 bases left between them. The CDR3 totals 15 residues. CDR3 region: CASSLDPGGVGTQYF. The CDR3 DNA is TGTGCCAGCAGTTTAGATCCCGGGGGCGTTGGGACCCAGTACTTC.

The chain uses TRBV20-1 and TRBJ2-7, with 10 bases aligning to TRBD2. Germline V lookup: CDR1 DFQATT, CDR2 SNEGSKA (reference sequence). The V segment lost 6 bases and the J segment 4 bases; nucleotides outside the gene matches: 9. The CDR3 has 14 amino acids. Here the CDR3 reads CSAGSSGSLYEQYF. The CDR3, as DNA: TGCAGTGCAGGGTCTAGCGGGAGTTTGTACGAGCAGTACTTC.

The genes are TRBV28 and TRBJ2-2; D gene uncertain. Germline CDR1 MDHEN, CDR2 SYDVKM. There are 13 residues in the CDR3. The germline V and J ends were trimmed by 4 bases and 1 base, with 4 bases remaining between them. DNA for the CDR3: TGTGCCAGCAGTTCAAGGAACACCGGGGAGCTGTTTTTT. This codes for CASSSRNTGELFF.

CDR3 coding DNA: TGTGCCAGCAGCTTGGAAGCTAGCGGGAGAGGTGAGACCCAGTACTTC. Translated, it gives CASSLEASGRGETQYF. The chain couples TRBV5-5 to TRBJ2-5; 10 bases are a match to TRBD2. CDR1 and CDR2 (germline): SGHKS, YYEKEE (reference sequence). Trimming removed 0 bases from V and 5 bases from J; junction bases left unmatched: 7. CDR3 size: 16 residues.

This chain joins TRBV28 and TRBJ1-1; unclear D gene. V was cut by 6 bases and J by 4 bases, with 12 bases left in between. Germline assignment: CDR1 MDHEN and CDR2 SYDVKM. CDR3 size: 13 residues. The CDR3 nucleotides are TGTGCCAGCAGACCGGGCCAGATCACTGAAGCTTTCTTT. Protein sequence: CASRPGQITEAFF. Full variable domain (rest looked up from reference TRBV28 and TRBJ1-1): DVKVTQSSRYLVKRTGEKVFLECVQDMDHENMFWYRQDPGLGLRLIYFSYDVKMKEKGDIPEGYSVSREKKERFSLILESASTNQTSMYLCASRPGQITEAFFGQGTRLTVV.

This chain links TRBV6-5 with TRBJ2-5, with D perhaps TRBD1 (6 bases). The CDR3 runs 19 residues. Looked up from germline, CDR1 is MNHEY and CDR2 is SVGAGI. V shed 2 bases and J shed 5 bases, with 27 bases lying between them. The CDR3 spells CASSYGFGEGVLPQETQYF. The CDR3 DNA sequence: TGTGCCAGCAGTTACGGGTTTGGAGAGGGGGTTCTTCCACAGGAGACCCAGTACTTC.

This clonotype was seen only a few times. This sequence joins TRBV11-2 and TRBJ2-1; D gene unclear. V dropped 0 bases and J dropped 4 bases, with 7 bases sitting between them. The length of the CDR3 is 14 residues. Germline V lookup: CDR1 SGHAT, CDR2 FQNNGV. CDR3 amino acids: CASSLEGRYNEQFF. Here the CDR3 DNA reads TGTGCCAGCAGCTTAGAAGGGCGATACAATGAGCAGTTCTTC.

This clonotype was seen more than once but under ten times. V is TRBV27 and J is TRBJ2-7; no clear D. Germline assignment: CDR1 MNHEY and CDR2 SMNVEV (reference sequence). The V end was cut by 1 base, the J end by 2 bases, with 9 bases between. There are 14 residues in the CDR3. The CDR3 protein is CASSLFGQPYEQYF. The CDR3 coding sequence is TGTGCCAGCAGTTTATTCGGCCAGCCCTACGAGCAGTACTTC.

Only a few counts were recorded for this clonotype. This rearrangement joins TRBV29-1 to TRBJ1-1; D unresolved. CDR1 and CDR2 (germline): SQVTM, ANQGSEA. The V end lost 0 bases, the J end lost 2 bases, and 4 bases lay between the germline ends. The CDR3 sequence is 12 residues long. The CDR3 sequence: CSVEDHNTEAFF. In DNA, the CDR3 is TGCAGCGTTGAAGATCATAACACTGAAGCTTTCTTT.

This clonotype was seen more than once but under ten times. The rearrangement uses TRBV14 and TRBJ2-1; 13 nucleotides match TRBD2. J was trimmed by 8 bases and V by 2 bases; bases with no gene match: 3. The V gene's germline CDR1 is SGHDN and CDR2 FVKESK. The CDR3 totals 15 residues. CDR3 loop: CASSQRLAGGHEQFF. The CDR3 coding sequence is TGTGCCAGCAGCCAACGACTAGCGGGGGGTCATGAGCAGTTCTTC.

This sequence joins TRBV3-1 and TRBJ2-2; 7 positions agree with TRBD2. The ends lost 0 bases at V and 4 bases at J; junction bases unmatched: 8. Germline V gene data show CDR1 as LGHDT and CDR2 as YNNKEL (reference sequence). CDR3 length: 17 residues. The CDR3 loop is CASSQDGLGLSTGELFF. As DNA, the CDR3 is TGTGCCAGCAGCCAAGATGGACTAGGGTTGAGCACCGGGGAGCTGTTTTTT.

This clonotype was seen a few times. CDR3 residues: CASSYGAYTGELFF. The CDR3 region has the DNA TGTGCCAGCAGTTATGGAGCTTACACCGGGGAGCTGTTTTTT. The chain recombines TRBV6-5 with TRBJ2-2, with D unresolved. Germline CDR1 and CDR2: MNHEY and SVGAGI. This CDR3 comprises 14 residues. V lost 3 bases to trimming and J lost 3 bases, with 8 bases between them.

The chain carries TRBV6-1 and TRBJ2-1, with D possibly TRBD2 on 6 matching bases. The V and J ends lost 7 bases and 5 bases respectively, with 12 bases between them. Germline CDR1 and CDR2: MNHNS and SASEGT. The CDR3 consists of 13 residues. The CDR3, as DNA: TGTGCCAGCACAACTGGCGGGGACAATGAGCAGTTCTTC. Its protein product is CASTTGGDNEQFF.

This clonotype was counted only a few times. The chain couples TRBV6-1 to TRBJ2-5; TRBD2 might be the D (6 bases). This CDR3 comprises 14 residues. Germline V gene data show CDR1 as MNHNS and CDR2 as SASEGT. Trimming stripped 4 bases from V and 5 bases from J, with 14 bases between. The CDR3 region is CASSVGGMSETQYF. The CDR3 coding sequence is TGTGCCAGCAGTGTGGGCGGGATGAGTGAGACCCAGTACTTC.